This TCR beta chain was captured in a study of blood T cell repertoires in COVID-19 (dated by TCRdb to the early 2020s). The study in broad terms: Collaborator samples came from the United States, Italy and Spain and covered acute and convalescent phases of COVID-19. Deeply sampled blood TCRbeta repertoires from subjects exposed to, actively infected with, or recovered from COVID-19 were included in the dataset. The repertoires were released in a freely available public database meant as a resource for research on the immune response to SARS-CoV-2. The sample metadata nearly always contained a de-identified subject ID, COVID-19 status, age in years and sex. The samples were drawn from the first 160 participants of the ongoing ImmuneRACE study and from under 1,500 subjects provided by 6 global collaborators. HLA class I and class II types, where available, came from metadata supplied by the sample provider rather than from assay-based typing. The material from the prospective study consisted of cDNA or gDNA derived from T cells, B-cell-depleted T cells, or PBMCs. What the authors observed across the whole study: Clinical and demographic metadata were provided uncurated, with the amount varying by source and participant.

The immunoSEQ Assay, a bias-controlled multiplex PCR, was used to amplify TCRbeta CDR3 regions from genomic DNA. The paper's data handling went like this. Within the assay, amplification of reference gene primers was used to estimate how many nucleated cells each sample contained. To quantify the absolute abundance of each unique TCRbeta CDR3 rearrangement, sequence reads were collapsed and filtered. Productive Simpson clonality was computed per sample as the square root of Simpson's diversity index over productive rearrangements. TCRdb holds this immuneACCESS table with in-frame rearrangements only. Some clones are missing; in checked studies, unresolved V genes explain under half, and the rest has no known cause. That table is the source of V, J and clone size, and D and trimming were worked out from the DNA. Within this sample are approximately 160,000 clones, with over 70% of them counted one time only. The biggest ten clones account for under 3.5% of the sample.

The junction carries 17 bases between V and J, which are trimmed by 5 bases and 5 bases respectively. As encoded in the germline V gene (reference sequence), CDR1 is MNHEY while CDR2 is SMNVEV. The CDR3 numbers 15 residues from cysteine through phenylalanine. The entry retains the CDR3 DNA only, 45 bases that are in frame from base 1. Collaborating institutions collected whole blood in K2EDTA tubes following their own protocols. Collaborator samples were shipped for TCRbeta analysis as frozen whole blood, isolated PBMCs, or DNA extracted from either sample type. Note on this clone: The target of this receptor is not known. No base-level quality is on record; no much larger clone is a single base apart.

The chain employs TRBV27 and TRBJ2-3, with the identity of the D gene unclear. The receptor comes from a woman in her sixties or seventies with acute or convalescent COVID-19. Sequenced sample: peripheral blood. The nucleotide sequence is TGTGCCAGCAGTCCCCCCCGCCTTCAGAAAGATACGCAGTATTTT. This yields the protein CASSPPRLQKDTQYF.